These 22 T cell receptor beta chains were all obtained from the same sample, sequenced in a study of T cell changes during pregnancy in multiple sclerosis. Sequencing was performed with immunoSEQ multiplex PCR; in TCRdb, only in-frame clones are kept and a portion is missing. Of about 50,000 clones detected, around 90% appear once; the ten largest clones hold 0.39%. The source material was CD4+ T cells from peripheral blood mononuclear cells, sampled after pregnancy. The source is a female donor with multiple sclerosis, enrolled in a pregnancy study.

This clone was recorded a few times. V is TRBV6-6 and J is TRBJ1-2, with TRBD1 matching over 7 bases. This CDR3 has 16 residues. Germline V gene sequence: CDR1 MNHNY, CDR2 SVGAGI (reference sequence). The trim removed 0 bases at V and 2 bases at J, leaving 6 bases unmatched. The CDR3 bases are TGTGCCAGCAGTTACTCCCGGGACAGACTGAACTATGGCTACACCTTC. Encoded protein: CASSYSRDRLNYGYTF.

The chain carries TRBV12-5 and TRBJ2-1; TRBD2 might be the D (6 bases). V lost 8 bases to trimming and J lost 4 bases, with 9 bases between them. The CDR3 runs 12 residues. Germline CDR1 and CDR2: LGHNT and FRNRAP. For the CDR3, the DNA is TGTGCTAGTCGAGGGACTTACAATGAGCAGTTCTTC. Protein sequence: CASRGTYNEQFF.

As DNA, the CDR3 is TGTGCCAGCTCACCGACAGGGTTCCCAGATACGCAGTATTTT. It is translated as CASSPTGFPDTQYF. The chain employs TRBV18 and TRBJ2-3, with 7 bases fitting TRBD1. The V gene's germline CDR1 is KGHSH and CDR2 LQKENI. This CDR3 is built from 14 residues. V was pared by 3 bases and J by 4 bases, with 4 bases of the junction left unmatched.

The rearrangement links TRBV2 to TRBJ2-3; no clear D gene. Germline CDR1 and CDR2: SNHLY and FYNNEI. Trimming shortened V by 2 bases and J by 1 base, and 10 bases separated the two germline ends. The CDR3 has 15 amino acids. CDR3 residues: CASSETALGTDTQYF. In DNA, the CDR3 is TGTGCCAGCAGTGAAACAGCTCTCGGCACAGATACGCAGTATTTT. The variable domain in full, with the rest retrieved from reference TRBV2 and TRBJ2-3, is EPEVTQTPSHQVTQMGQEVILRCVPISNHLYFYWYRQILGQKVEFLVSFYNNEISEKSEIFDDQFSVERPDGSNFTLKIRSTKLEDSAMYFCASSETALGTDTQYFGPGTRLTVL.

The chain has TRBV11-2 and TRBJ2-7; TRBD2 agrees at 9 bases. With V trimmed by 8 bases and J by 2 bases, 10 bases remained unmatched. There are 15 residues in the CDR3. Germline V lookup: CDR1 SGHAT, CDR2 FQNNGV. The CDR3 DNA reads TGTGCCAGCGCCGAGGGGCTAGCGGGAACCTACGAGCAGTACTTC. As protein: CASAEGLAGTYEQYF.

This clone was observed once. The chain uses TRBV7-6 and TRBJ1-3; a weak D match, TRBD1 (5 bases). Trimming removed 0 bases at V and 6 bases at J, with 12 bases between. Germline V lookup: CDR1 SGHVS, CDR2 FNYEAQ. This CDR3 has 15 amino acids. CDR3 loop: CASSLARGTENTIYF. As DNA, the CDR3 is TGTGCCAGCAGCTTAGCGCGGGGGACGGAAAACACCATATATTTT.

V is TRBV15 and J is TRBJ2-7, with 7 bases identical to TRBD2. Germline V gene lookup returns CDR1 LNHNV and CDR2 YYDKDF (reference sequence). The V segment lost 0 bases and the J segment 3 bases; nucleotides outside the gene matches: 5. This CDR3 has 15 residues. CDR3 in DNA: TGTGCCACCAGCAGAGAGGCTAGCGGAATCTACGAGCAGTACTTC. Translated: CATSREASGIYEQYF.

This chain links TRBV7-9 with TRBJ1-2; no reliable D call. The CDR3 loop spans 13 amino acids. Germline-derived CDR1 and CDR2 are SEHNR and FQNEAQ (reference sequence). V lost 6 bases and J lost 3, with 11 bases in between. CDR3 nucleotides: TGTGCCAGCAGTCCCGGGGTGTACTATGGCTACACCTTC. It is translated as CASSPGVYYGYTF.

CDR3 protein: CASWTANTGELFF. The CDR3 coding sequence is TGCGCCAGCTGGACAGCGAACACCGGGGAGCTGTTTTTT. V gene TRBV10-2 combines with J gene TRBJ2-2; the D gene is possibly TRBD1 (6 bases). V shed 8 bases and J shed 0 bases, with 7 bases lying between them. Per germline, CDR1 WSHSY and CDR2 SAAADI. The CDR3 is 13 amino acids.

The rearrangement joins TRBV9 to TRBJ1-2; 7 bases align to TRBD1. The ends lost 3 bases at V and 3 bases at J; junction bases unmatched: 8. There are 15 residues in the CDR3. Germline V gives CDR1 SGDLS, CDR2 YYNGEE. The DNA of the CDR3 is TGTGCCAGCAGCGCTAGACGGGACAGCCACTATGGCTACACCTTC. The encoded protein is CASSARRDSHYGYTF.

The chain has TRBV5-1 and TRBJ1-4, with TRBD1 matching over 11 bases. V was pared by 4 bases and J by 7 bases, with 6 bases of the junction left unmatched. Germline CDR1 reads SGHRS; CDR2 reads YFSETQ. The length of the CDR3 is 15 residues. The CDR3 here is CASSPRTGGSEKLFF. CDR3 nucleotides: TGCGCCAGCAGCCCGCGGACAGGGGGCTCTGAAAAACTGTTTTTT.

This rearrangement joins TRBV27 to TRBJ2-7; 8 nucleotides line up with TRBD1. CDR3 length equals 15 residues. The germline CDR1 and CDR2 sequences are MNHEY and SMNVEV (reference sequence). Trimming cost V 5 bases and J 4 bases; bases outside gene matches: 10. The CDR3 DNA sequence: TGTGCCAGCAGTCCTGGACAGGGTCTAACGTACGAGCAGTACTTC. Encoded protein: CASSPGQGLTYEQYF.

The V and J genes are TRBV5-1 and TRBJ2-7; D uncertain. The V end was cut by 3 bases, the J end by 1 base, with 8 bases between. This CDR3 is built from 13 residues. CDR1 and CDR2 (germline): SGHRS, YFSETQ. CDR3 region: CASSSGSSYEQYF. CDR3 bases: TGCGCCAGCAGCTCCGGGTCGTCCTACGAGCAGTACTTC.

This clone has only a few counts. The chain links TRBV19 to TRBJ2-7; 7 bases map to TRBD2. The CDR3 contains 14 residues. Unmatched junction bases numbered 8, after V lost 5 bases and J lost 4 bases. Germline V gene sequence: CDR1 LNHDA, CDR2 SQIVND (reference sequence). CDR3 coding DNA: TGTGCCAGTAGTCGGACTAGTAAGGGGTACGAGCAGTACTTC. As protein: CASSRTSKGYEQYF.

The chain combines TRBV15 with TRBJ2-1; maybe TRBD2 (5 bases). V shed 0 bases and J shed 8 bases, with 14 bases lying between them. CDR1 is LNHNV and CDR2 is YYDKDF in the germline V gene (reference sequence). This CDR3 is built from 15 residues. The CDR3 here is CATSREKGGLDEQFF. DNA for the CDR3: TGTGCCACCAGCAGAGAAAAGGGCGGGCTCGATGAGCAGTTCTTC.

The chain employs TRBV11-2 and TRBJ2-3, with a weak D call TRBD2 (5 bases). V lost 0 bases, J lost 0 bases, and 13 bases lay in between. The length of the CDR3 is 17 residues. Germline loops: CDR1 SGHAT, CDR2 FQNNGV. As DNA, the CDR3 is TGTGCCAGCAGCTTAGAAAGGCGGGTTAGAAGCACAGATACGCAGTATTTT. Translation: CASSLERRVRSTDTQYF.

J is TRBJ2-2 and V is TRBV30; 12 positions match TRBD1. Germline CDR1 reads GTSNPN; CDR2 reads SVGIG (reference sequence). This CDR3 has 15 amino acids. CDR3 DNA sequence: TGTGCGTGTTTCACCTCCGGGACAGGGGGCGGTGAGCTGTTTTTT. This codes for CACFTSGTGGGELFF.

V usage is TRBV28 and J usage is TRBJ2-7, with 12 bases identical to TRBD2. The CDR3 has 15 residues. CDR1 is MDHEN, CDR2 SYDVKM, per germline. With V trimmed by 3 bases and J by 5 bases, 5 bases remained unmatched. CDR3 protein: CASSFRLAGVHEQYF. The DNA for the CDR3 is TGTGCCAGCAGTTTTAGACTAGCGGGAGTCCACGAGCAGTACTTC. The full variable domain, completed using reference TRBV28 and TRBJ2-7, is DVKVTQSSRYLVKRTGEKVFLECVQDMDHENMFWYRQDPGLGLRLIYFSYDVKMKEKGDIPEGYSVSREKKERFSLILESASTNQTSMYLCASSFRLAGVHEQYFGPGTRLTVT.

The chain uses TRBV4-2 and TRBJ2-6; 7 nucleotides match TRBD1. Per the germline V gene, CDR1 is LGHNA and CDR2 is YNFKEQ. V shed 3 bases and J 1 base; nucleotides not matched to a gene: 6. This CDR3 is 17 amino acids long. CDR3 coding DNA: TGTGCCAGCAGCCAGACACAGACAGGGTCTGGGGCCAACGTCCTGACTTTC. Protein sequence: CASSQTQTGSGANVLTF.

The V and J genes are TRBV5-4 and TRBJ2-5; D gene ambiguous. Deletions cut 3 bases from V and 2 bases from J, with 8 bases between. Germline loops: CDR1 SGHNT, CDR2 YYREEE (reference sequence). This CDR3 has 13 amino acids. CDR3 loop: CASSSPVQETQYF. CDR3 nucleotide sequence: TGTGCCAGCAGCTCTCCCGTTCAAGAGACCCAGTACTTC.

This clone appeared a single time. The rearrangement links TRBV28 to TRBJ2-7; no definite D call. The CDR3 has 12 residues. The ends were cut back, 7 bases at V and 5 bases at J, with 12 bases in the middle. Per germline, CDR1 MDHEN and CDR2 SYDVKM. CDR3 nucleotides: TGTGCCAGCACCTCCACCGGTAACGAGCAGTACTTC. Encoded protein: CASTSTGNEQYF.

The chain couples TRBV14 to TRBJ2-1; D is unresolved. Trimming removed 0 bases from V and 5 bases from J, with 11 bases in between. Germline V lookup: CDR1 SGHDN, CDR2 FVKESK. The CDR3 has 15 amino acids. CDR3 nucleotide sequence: TGTGCCAGCAGCCAAGATTTCACTAACAACAATGAGCAGTTCTTC. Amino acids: CASSQDFTNNNEQFF.